One sample yielded the 28 T cell receptor beta chains listed below, sequenced in a study of blood T cell repertoires in COVID-19. Profiled with immunoSEQ multiplex PCR; TCRdb holds only in-frame clones, not every one. The sample contains around 340,000 clones, approximately 90% of which appear only once. The sequenced sample was peripheral blood. All receptors derive from a woman aged 55-69 years with COVID-19, enrolled during active disease.

The chain joins TRBV19 to TRBJ1-5; 8 bases are a match to TRBD1. Germline-derived CDR1 and CDR2 are LNHDA and SQIVND (reference sequence). Trimming removed 6 bases from V and 4 bases from J; junction bases left unmatched: 8. There are 15 residues in the CDR3. The CDR3 here is CASRAFGTGNQPQHF. The CDR3, as DNA: TGTGCCAGTAGAGCTTTTGGGACAGGAAATCAGCCCCAGCATTTT. Drawing the rest from reference TRBV19 and TRBJ1-5, the complete variable domain is DGGITQSPKYLFRKEGQNVTLSCEQNLNHDAMYWYRQDPGQGLRLIYYSQIVNDFQKGDIAEGYSVSREKKESFPLTVTSAQKNPTAFYLCASRAFGTGNQPQHFGDGTRLSIL.

The chain is built from TRBV5-1 and TRBJ1-6; D gene uncertain. From germline, CDR1 is SGHRS and CDR2 YFSETQ. The CDR3 length is 13 residues. Trimming cost V 6 bases and J 5 bases, with 9 bases left between them. CDR3 residues: CASNPGDNSPLHF. The CDR3, as DNA: TGCGCCAGCAACCCCGGGGATAATTCACCCCTCCACTTT.

The chain combines TRBV19 with TRBJ1-4; no clear D gene. This CDR3 has 11 amino acids. V gave up 7 bases and J gave up 6 bases, with 6 bases separating them. Germline V lookup: CDR1 LNHDA, CDR2 SQIVND (reference sequence). Written as DNA, the CDR3 is TGTGCCAGTATGGCCTATGAAAAACTGTTTTTT. Encoded protein: CASMAYEKLFF.

This clone occurred once. V usage is TRBV5-1 and J usage is TRBJ1-2; D uncertain. V lost 0 bases and J lost 0, with 9 bases in between. CDR1 SGHRS and CDR2 YFSETQ come from the germline V gene. The CDR3 sequence is 15 residues long. CDR3 sequence reads: CASSLEGRTNYGYTF. In DNA form, the CDR3 reads TGCGCCAGCAGCTTGGAAGGCAGGACTAACTATGGCTACACCTTC.

V is TRBV21-1 and J is TRBJ1-1. TRBV21-1 is listed as a pseudogene. This CDR3 is 17 amino acids long. CDR3 loop: CASSKEGEGVMNTEAFF. The CDR3 region has the DNA TGTGCCAGCAGCAAAGAGGGGGAGGGAGTTATGAACACTGAAGCTTTCTTT.

This chain uses TRBV3-1 (or the pseudogene TRBV3-2) with TRBJ2-1, with 8 bases that match TRBD2. The junction had 3 bases not matched to a gene; V was cut back by 1 base and J by 4 bases. CDR1 LGHDT and CDR2 YNNKEL come from the germline V gene (reference sequence). The CDR3 has 15 residues. Here the CDR3 DNA reads TGTGCCAGCAGCCAAGTAGCGGGACCATACAATGAGCAGTTCTTC. This encodes CASSQVAGPYNEQFF.

This clone was detected a few times. V is TRBV13 and J is TRBJ1-1; 7 bases agree with TRBD1. V lost 3 bases, J lost 0 bases, and 7 bases stayed unmatched. Germline V gives CDR1 PRHDT, CDR2 FYEKMQ (reference sequence). There are 16 residues in the CDR3. The CDR3 DNA follows: TGTGCCAGCAGCTTCGGTACAGGGGTTATGAACACTGAAGCTTTCTTT. Translation: CASSFGTGVMNTEAFF.

This sequence joins TRBV7-6 and TRBJ2-3; D not resolved. Trimming removed 2 bases at V and 12 bases at J, with 9 bases between. CDR3 size: 11 residues. In germline, CDR1 is SGHVS, CDR2 FNYEAQ. Here the CDR3 DNA reads TGTGCCAGCAGCTTACTAGAAATACAGTATTTT. It is translated as CASSLLEIQYF.

The rearrangement joins TRBV7-3 to TRBJ2-2; 7 positions match TRBD1. CDR3 length: 15 amino acids. CDR1 is SGHTA and CDR2 is FQGTGA in the germline V gene. Trimming cost V 5 bases and J 1 base; bases outside gene matches: 4. The CDR3 is CASSTQGRNTGELFF. In DNA form, the CDR3 reads TGTGCCAGCAGCACACAGGGGCGGAACACCGGGGAGCTGTTTTTT.

The genes are TRBV5-5 and TRBJ1-1; TRBD1 matches 9 bases. Trimming took 1 base from V and 4 from J; bases not matched to a gene: 5. Germline lookup yields CDR1 SGHKS and CDR2 YYEKEE (reference sequence). This CDR3 region has 15 residues. CDR3 sequence reads: CASSLSGQGSTEAFF. The CDR3 region has the DNA TGTGCCAGCAGCTTGTCGGGACAGGGCTCCACTGAAGCTTTCTTT.

This chain uses TRBV3-1 (or the pseudogene TRBV3-2) with TRBJ2-5, with D possibly TRBD1 on 6 matching bases. The CDR3 runs 14 residues. Trimming stripped 5 bases from V and 5 bases from J, with 15 bases between. Looked up from germline, CDR1 is LGHDT and CDR2 is YNNKEL (reference sequence). The CDR3 loop is CASSSTTGGETQYF. For the CDR3, the DNA is TGTGCCAGCAGCTCAACGACAGGCGGGGAGACCCAGTACTTC.

The gene calls are TRBV7-8 and TRBJ1-4; TRBD1 matches 7 bases. V gave up 4 bases and J gave up 4 bases; unmatched junction bases: 3. This CDR3 is 14 amino acids long. Germline CDR1 reads SGHVS; CDR2 reads FQNEAQ. As DNA, the CDR3 is TGTGCCAGCAGCTCGGGACAGCTTAATGAAAAACTGTTTTTT. Protein: CASSSGQLNEKLFF.

The rearrangement links TRBV14 to TRBJ1-6; D possibly corresponds to TRBD1 (5 bases). Trimming left V 1 base short and J 1 base short, with 11 bases between. CDR1 SGHDN and CDR2 FVKESK come from the germline V gene. The CDR3 runs 17 residues. The CDR3 loop reads CASSQGGRASYNSPLHF. The CDR3 nucleotides read TGTGCCAGCAGCCAAGGAGGCAGGGCATCCTATAATTCACCCCTCCACTTT.

The chain uses TRBV4-1 and TRBJ2-1; 12 nucleotides agree with TRBD2. Germline V CDR1 and CDR2: MGHRA, YSYEKL. This CDR3 region has 17 residues. V shed 1 base and J 6 bases; nucleotides not matched to a gene: 7. The CDR3 coding sequence is TGCGCCAGCAGCCAAGCTCAGACTAGCGGGGGTTTCAATGAGCAGTTCTTC. It specifies CASSQAQTSGGFNEQFF.

This clone has a single count. The chain employs TRBV10-3 and TRBJ2-2, with 16 bases aligning to TRBD2. The V gene's germline CDR1 is ENHRY and CDR2 SYGVKD. The CDR3 loop spans 18 amino acids. V shed 7 bases and J 2 bases; nucleotides not matched to a gene: 7. CDR3 bases: TGTGCCATCACTGGGACTAGCGGGGGGGCGAGTAACACCGGGGAGCTGTTTTTT. Encoded protein: CAITGTSGGASNTGELFF.

The chain combines TRBV5-1 with TRBJ2-3; TRBD2 matches 7 bases. CDR1 SGHRS and CDR2 YFSETQ come from the germline V gene. Trimming took 0 bases from V and 1 from J; bases not matched to a gene: 8. The CDR3 runs 17 residues. The CDR3 is CASSLAWAGRGTDTQYF. CDR3 in DNA: TGCGCCAGCAGCTTGGCCTGGGCAGGGAGGGGCACAGATACGCAGTATTTT.

The chain employs TRBV19 and TRBJ2-2; maybe TRBD2 (5 bases). This CDR3 region has 16 residues. Germline values: CDR1 LNHDA, CDR2 SQIVND (reference sequence). Trimming removed 4 bases from V and 4 bases from J, with 16 bases in between. The CDR3: CASSRGQLLSTGELFF. CDR3 sequence (DNA): TGTGCCAGTAGTAGAGGGCAGCTCCTGAGCACCGGGGAGCTGTTTTTT.

This clone came up many times. The chain uses TRBV27 and TRBJ1-5; 7 bases match TRBD1. The CDR3 is 14 residues long. V shed 1 base, J shed 10 bases, and the junction held 7 bases outside the gene matches. The germline gives CDR1 MNHEY, CDR2 SMNVEV (reference sequence). The CDR3 sequence: CASSLWDSSYPQHF. DNA for the CDR3: TGTGCCAGCAGTTTATGGGACAGCTCTTATCCCCAGCATTTT.

The chain couples TRBV10-1 to TRBJ2-3; D is ambiguous. Germline values: CDR1 WNHNN, CDR2 SYGVQD (reference sequence). This CDR3 region has 13 residues. Between the trimmed V and J ends, which lost 2 bases and 1 base, there was a span of 4 bases. CDR3 sequence: CASSEAGTDTQYF. CDR3 nucleotide sequence: TGCGCCAGCAGTGAGGCGGGCACAGATACGCAGTATTTT.

The J gene is TRBJ1-2, the V gene TRBV19; TRBD1 matches 10 bases. The germline V gene encodes CDR1 LNHDA and CDR2 SQIVND (reference sequence). J lost 4 bases, V lost 6 bases, and 11 bases had no gene match. The CDR3 spans 16 residues. Here the CDR3 DNA reads TGTGCCAGTAGCCCGAACCTGGGACAGGGGAGCTATGGCTACACCTTC. This translates into CASSPNLGQGSYGYTF.

J is TRBJ1-5 and V is TRBV5-1; 9 nucleotides line up with TRBD1. Trimming at V came to 7 bases and at J to 3 bases, leaving 8 bases not matched to a gene. Germline CDR1 reads SGHRS; CDR2 reads YFSETQ. The CDR3 contains 15 residues. CDR3 amino acids: CASSEQGAVNQPQHF. In DNA form, the CDR3 reads TGCGCCAGCTCGGAACAGGGGGCAGTCAATCAGCCCCAGCATTTT.

This chain joins TRBV7-9 and TRBJ2-7; 7 bases agree with TRBD2. CDR3 length: 14 residues. Germline trimming cut 5 bases from V and 0 bases from J; bases unmatched to any gene: 4. CDR1 is SEHNR and CDR2 is FQNEAQ in the germline V gene (reference sequence). Here the CDR3 reads CASSSSGYSYEQYF. Written as DNA, the CDR3 is TGTGCCAGCAGCAGTAGCGGGTACTCCTACGAGCAGTACTTC. The variable domain in full, completed from reference TRBV7-9 and TRBJ2-7, reads DTGVSQNPRHKITKRGQNVTFRCDPISEHNRLYWYRQTLGQGPEFLTYFQNEAQLEKSRLLSDRFSAERPKGSFSTLEIQRTEQGDSAMYLCASSSSGYSYEQYFGPGTRLTVT.

In nucleotides, the CDR3 is TGTGCCAGCTCACCGGACAGGGCTTATAGCAATCAGCCCCAGCATTTT. Protein: CASSPDRAYSNQPQHF. The chain couples TRBV18 to TRBJ1-5, with 8 bases lining up with TRBD1. V gave up 3 bases and J gave up 0 bases; unmatched junction bases: 4. This CDR3 is 16 amino acids long. Per the germline V gene, CDR1 is KGHSH and CDR2 is LQKENI. Together with reference TRBV18 and TRBJ1-5, the CDR3 gives the full variable domain: NAGVMQNPRHLVRRRGQEARLRCSPMKGHSHVYWYRQLPEEGLKFMVYLQKENIIDESGMPKERFSAEFPKEGPSILRIQQVVRGDSAAYFCASSPDRAYSNQPQHFGDGTRLSIL.

The rearrangement uses TRBV2 and TRBJ2-2; the match to TRBD2 covers 12 bases. After removal of 10 bases from V and 5 bases from J, the junction contained 17 bases not matched to a gene. Germline CDR1 reads SNHLY; CDR2 reads FYNNEI. This CDR3 spans 18 amino acids. The CDR3 protein is CATTPTGLAGGLTGELFF. CDR3 nucleotides: TGTGCCACAACCCCAACGGGGCTAGCGGGGGGGCTAACCGGGGAGCTGTTTTTT.

The rearrangement uses TRBV19 and TRBJ1-1; D might be TRBD1 (6 bases). The CDR3 loop spans 15 amino acids. Trimming removed 4 bases at V and 1 base at J, with 13 bases between. Germline lookup yields CDR1 LNHDA and CDR2 SQIVND (reference sequence). Written as DNA, the CDR3 is TGTGCCAGTAGTACCCCGTTAGGGGGGAACACTGAAGCTTTCTTT. Translated, it gives CASSTPLGGNTEAFF.

On this clone: Other DNA variants within this sample encode the same CDR3. The rearrangement links TRBV3-1 (or the pseudogene TRBV3-2) to TRBJ2-5, with D possibly being TRBD1 (5 bases). Germline CDR1 reads LGHDT; CDR2 reads YNNKEL (reference sequence). With 0 bases removed from V and 2 bases from J, the gap between germline ends came to 7 bases. This CDR3 comprises 14 residues. CDR3 nucleotides: TGTGCCAGCAGCCAAGACAGGGTTCAAGAGACCCAGTACTTC. Its translation: CASSQDRVQETQYF.

The chain is built from TRBV7-8 and TRBJ1-1; TRBD1 matches at 7 bases. V was clipped by 1 base and J by 0 bases; unmatched bases: 2. The CDR3 sequence is 15 residues long. The germline V gene encodes CDR1 SGHVS and CDR2 FQNEAQ. The CDR3 bases are TGTGCCAGCAGCTTAGGGACAGGTTTGAACACTGAAGCTTTCTTT. Translation gives CASSLGTGLNTEAFF.

The rearrangement joins TRBV28 to TRBJ2-3; 7 bases line up with TRBD2. This CDR3 has 17 amino acids. V shed 0 bases and J 4 bases; nucleotides not matched to a gene: 10. From germline, CDR1 is MDHEN and CDR2 SYDVKM. CDR3 amino acids: CASSLWGGGDTSDTQYF. CDR3 DNA sequence: TGTGCCAGCAGTTTATGGGGGGGAGGGGATACGTCAGATACGCAGTATTTT.